Shown below are 31 T cell receptor beta chains from a single sample sequenced in a study of long-term antiretroviral therapy in people with HIV. It was version v3.0 of the immunoSEQ assay that was run at survey level. TCRdb's table, derived via immunoSEQ multiplex PCR, lists solely in-frame clones and lacks some. The sample carries 20,000 to 25,000 clones, 70% to 80% recorded once. The sequencing here drew on unsorted PBMCs, taken about 1.8 years before starting antiretroviral therapy. Every receptor here comes from a middle-aged woman with HIV.

The CDR3 sequence: CAWSVQGSEQYF. DNA of the CDR3: TGTGCCTGGAGTGTACAGGGTAGCGAGCAGTACTTC. This chain connects TRBV30 to TRBJ2-7; a possible D gene is TRBD1 (6 bases). Trimming removed 0 bases from V and 6 bases from J, with 9 bases in between. This CDR3 has 12 amino acids. Germline CDR1 and CDR2: GTSNPN and SVGIG (reference sequence).

The chain employs TRBV5-6 and TRBJ2-2; maybe TRBD1 (6 bases). Germline CDR1 and CDR2: SGHDT and YYEEEE. The CDR3 is 15 residues long. The germline V and J ends were trimmed by 2 bases and 3 bases, with 11 bases remaining between them. In nucleotides, the CDR3 is TGTGCCAGCAGCTTAGGGGGTCTCGACACCGGGGAGCTGTTTTTT. This codes for CASSLGGLDTGELFF. The full variable domain, in which reference TRBV5-6 and TRBJ2-2 provide the parts outside the CDR3, is DAGVTQSPTHLIKTRGQQVTLRCSPKSGHDTVSWYQQALGQGPQFIFQYYEEEERQRGNFPDRFSGHQFPNYSSELNVNALLLGDSALYLCASSLGGLDTGELFFGEGSRLTVL.

The V gene is TRBV5-1, the J gene TRBJ2-5, with TRBD2 matching over 8 bases. The CDR3 totals 15 residues. Trimming removed 3 bases from V and 5 bases from J; junction bases left unmatched: 9. Germline V gene lookup returns CDR1 SGHRS and CDR2 YFSETQ. CDR3 sequence reads: CASSYISGIGETQYF. For the CDR3, the DNA is TGCGCCAGCAGCTACATTAGCGGGATTGGGGAGACCCAGTACTTC. The full variable domain, rest sourced from reference TRBV5-1 and TRBJ2-5, is KAGVTQTPRYLIKTRGQQVTLSCSPISGHRSVSWYQQTPGQGLQFLFEYFSETQRNKGNFPGRFSGRQFSNSRSEMNVSTLELGDSALYLCASSYISGIGETQYFGPGTRLLVL.

The J gene is TRBJ1-4, the V gene TRBV6-5; D gene ambiguous. The CDR3 is 14 amino acids. Trimming stripped 6 bases from V and 0 bases from J, with 8 bases between. Germline loops: CDR1 MNHEY, CDR2 SVGAGI. For the CDR3, the DNA is TGTGCCAGCAGGTGGAAAGCAACTAATGAAAAACTGTTTTTT. Its protein product is CASRWKATNEKLFF.

The chain employs TRBV5-6 and TRBJ2-5; 7 nucleotides match TRBD2. J was trimmed by 9 bases and V by 3 bases; bases with no gene match: 20. Germline lookup yields CDR1 SGHDT and CDR2 YYEEEE. The CDR3 consists of 17 residues. The DNA of the CDR3 is TGTGCCAGCAGCTCGTTTGGAGGGGCGGGGGTGCCGATGGCCCAGTACTTC. Its protein product is CASSSFGGAGVPMAQYF.

The genes are TRBV15 and TRBJ2-4; no definite D call. Deletions cut 2 bases from V and 5 bases from J, with 7 bases between. The CDR3 loop spans 13 amino acids. Germline assignment: CDR1 LNHNV and CDR2 YYDKDF (reference sequence). DNA for the CDR3: TGTGCCACCAGCAGACCCCCTGAAAACATTCAGTACTTC. It is translated as CATSRPPENIQYF.

The chain combines TRBV2 with TRBJ1-2; D gene ambiguous. The V and J ends lost 6 bases and 3 bases respectively, with 17 bases between them. Germline-derived CDR1 and CDR2 are SNHLY and FYNNEI. The CDR3 has 15 amino acids. CDR3 nucleotides: TGTGCCAGCAGACTCCCCGCCTCTGGGGACTATGGCTACACCTTC. Its translation: CASRLPASGDYGYTF. The full variable domain, completed using reference TRBV2 and TRBJ1-2, is EPEVTQTPSHQVTQMGQEVILRCVPISNHLYFYWYRQILGQKVEFLVSFYNNEISEKSEIFDDQFSVERPDGSNFTLKIRSTKLEDSAMYFCASRLPASGDYGYTFGSGTRLTVV.

This chain connects TRBV2 to TRBJ1-5; 7 nucleotides line up with TRBD1. This CDR3 has 16 amino acids. Germline loops: CDR1 SNHLY, CDR2 FYNNEI. V dropped 5 bases and J dropped 4; count of bases not matched to a gene: 11. The CDR3 bases are TGTGCCAGCAGTAGCCTTCCGGGACAGATAAATCAGCCCCAGCATTTT. This translates into CASSSLPGQINQPQHF.

The genes are TRBV15 and TRBJ1-4, with D possibly TRBD1 on 6 matching bases. This CDR3 has 16 residues. Germline V CDR1 and CDR2: LNHNV, YYDKDF (reference sequence). Trimming shortened V by 5 bases and J by 9 bases, and 22 bases separated the two germline ends. CDR3 sequence reads: CATSLDRGGGRKKLFF. In DNA, the CDR3 is TGTGCCACCAGCCTCGACCGGGGGGGCGGTAGGAAAAAACTGTTTTTT.

The sample holds one count of this clone. This sequence joins TRBV2 and TRBJ1-1, with D possibly matching TRBD1 (5 bases). Trimming removed 8 bases at V and 3 bases at J, with 10 bases between. The CDR3 has 12 amino acids. Germline assignment: CDR1 SNHLY and CDR2 FYNNEI. The CDR3 DNA follows: TGTGCCAGCCAAAGGGGTTACACTGAAGCTTTCTTT. Residues: CASQRGYTEAFF.

This clone was detected a few times. The V call is TRBV14, the J call TRBJ1-2; D is unclear. With 3 bases removed from V and 6 bases from J, the gap between germline ends came to 17 bases. The CDR3 spans 15 residues. Germline lookup yields CDR1 SGHDN and CDR2 FVKESK. Written as DNA, the CDR3 is TGTGCCAGCAGCCACAGTCTCCGCCTGCATGATGGCTACACCTTC. Its protein is CASSHSLRLHDGYTF.

The chain is built from TRBV28 and TRBJ2-7; D may be TRBD1 (6 bases). CDR1 is MDHEN, CDR2 SYDVKM, per germline. Trimming pared 5 bases from V and 4 bases from J, leaving 18 bases between. This CDR3 contains 15 residues. CDR3 bases: TGTGCCAGCAGTCCACCCGGGACAACCATTTACGAGCAGTACTTC. Protein product: CASSPPGTTIYEQYF.

This clone was counted a single time. V and J are TRBV7-9 and TRBJ1-1; TRBD1 might be the D (5 bases). The CDR3 length is 13 residues. The V gene lost 7 bases and the J gene lost 5 bases, with 14 bases spanning the gap. Germline V lookup: CDR1 SEHNR, CDR2 FQNEAQ (reference sequence). CDR3 in amino acids: CASISGWGTEAFF. CDR3 DNA: TGTGCCAGCATTAGTGGGTGGGGGACTGAAGCTTTCTTT. The variable domain in full, completed from reference TRBV7-9 and TRBJ1-1, reads DTGVSQNPRHKITKRGQNVTFRCDPISEHNRLYWYRQTLGQGPEFLTYFQNEAQLEKSRLLSDRFSAERPKGSFSTLEIQRTEQGDSAMYLCASISGWGTEAFFGQGTRLTVV.

The chain joins TRBV30 to TRBJ1-1; weak D call: TRBD1 (5 bases). The CDR3 extends over 16 amino acids. The V end lost 4 bases, the J end lost 5 bases, and 23 bases lay between the germline ends. CDR1 is GTSNPN, CDR2 SVGIG, per germline (reference sequence). The CDR3 loop reads CAWITPRWGTETEAFF. CDR3 nucleotide sequence: TGTGCCTGGATCACCCCCCGGTGGGGCACAGAGACTGAAGCTTTCTTT.

The V gene is TRBV10-3, the J gene TRBJ1-3, with 9 bases aligning to TRBD1. The CDR3 runs 14 residues. The ends lost 6 bases at V and 6 bases at J; junction bases unmatched: 6. Germline CDR1 is ENHRY and CDR2 is SYGVKD. DNA of the CDR3: TGTGCCATCAGCCCGGGACAGGGCGTAAACACCATATATTTT. This codes for CAISPGQGVNTIYF.

This clone occurred a few times. The chain links TRBV6-1 to TRBJ1-5, with D perhaps matching TRBD1 (5 bases). This CDR3 is built from 14 residues. V gave up 2 bases and J gave up 5 bases, with 10 bases separating them. The germline gives CDR1 MNHNS, CDR2 SASEGT. This CDR3 is CASSERGRYQPQHF. The CDR3 DNA reads TGTGCCAGCAGTGAAAGGGGCAGATATCAGCCCCAGCATTTT.

This clone was observed a few times. In nucleotides, the CDR3 is TGTGCCAGCTCACTTAGAAATACTAATGAAAAACTGTTTTTT. Translating it yields CASSLRNTNEKLFF. The chain employs TRBV18 and TRBJ1-4; no reliable D call. Trimming left V 4 bases short and J 2 bases short, with 8 bases between. CDR1 and CDR2 (germline): KGHSH, LQKENI. This CDR3 has 14 amino acids.

CDR3 bases: TGTGCCACCAGCAGAGATGCGGGCCGGGGGAACTACGAGCAGTACTTC. Translating gives CATSRDAGRGNYEQYF. This rearrangement joins TRBV15 to TRBJ2-7, with D possibly matching TRBD2 (6 bases). The germline V gene encodes CDR1 LNHNV and CDR2 YYDKDF (reference sequence). V was cut by 0 bases and J by 3 bases, with 15 bases left in between. The CDR3 consists of 16 residues.

The CDR3 nucleotides read TGTGCCAGCAGCTTGGTGGACGGCCGCTCTGGAAACACCATATATTTT. Translating gives CASSLVDGRSGNTIYF. This rearrangement joins TRBV5-6 to TRBJ1-3; no clear D. The V gene's germline CDR1 is SGHDT and CDR2 YYEEEE. The V end was cut by 0 bases, the J end by 0 bases, with 10 bases between. This CDR3 spans 16 amino acids.

The chain is built from TRBV7-8 and TRBJ2-6; D remains unclear. Germline CDR1 reads SGHVS; CDR2 reads FQNEAQ. The CDR3 totals 16 residues. The V gene lost 1 base and the J gene lost 4 bases, with 11 bases spanning the gap. CDR3 nucleotides: TGTGCCAGCAGCTTAGGGCTCTCGGCCGGGGCCAACGTCCTGACTTTC. Translated: CASSLGLSAGANVLTF.

This clone is a singleton in its sample. V gene TRBV30 combines with J gene TRBJ2-7; no clear D gene. V gave up 7 bases and J gave up 2 bases, with 9 bases separating them. This CDR3 is built from 11 residues. Germline CDR1 reads GTSNPN; CDR2 reads SVGIG (reference sequence). In DNA form, the CDR3 reads TGTGCCTTTAGCCGGGCCTACGAGCAGTACTTC. Its protein product is CAFSRAYEQYF.

The V and J genes are TRBV9 and TRBJ2-7; TRBD2 matches 7 bases. Per germline, CDR1 SGDLS and CDR2 YYNGEE. V lost 7 bases and J lost 7; bases outside the gene matches: 17. The CDR3 consists of 15 residues. The CDR3 DNA reads TGTGCCAGCGGCACTAGCGAAGGGACCTGGCAAGAGCAGTACTTC. As protein: CASGTSEGTWQEQYF. The full variable domain, with the rest looked up from reference TRBV9 and TRBJ2-7, is DSGVTQTPKHLITATGQRVTLRCSPRSGDLSVYWYQQSLDQGLQFLIQYYNGEERAKGNILERFSAQQFPDLHSELNLSSLELGDSALYFCASGTSEGTWQEQYFGPGTRLTVT.

The genes are TRBV9 and TRBJ2-7; 7 nucleotides align to TRBD2. V gave up 4 bases and J gave up 0 bases; unmatched junction bases: 7. The length of the CDR3 is 15 residues. Germline values: CDR1 SGDLS, CDR2 YYNGEE. CDR3 in amino acids: CASSPRGGNSYEQYF. CDR3 DNA sequence: TGTGCCAGCAGCCCCCGGGGAGGGAACTCCTACGAGCAGTACTTC.

The rearrangement uses TRBV4-2 and TRBJ2-2; D possibly corresponds to TRBD2 (7 bases). V was trimmed by 7 bases and J by 6 bases, leaving 18 bases between them. The CDR3 totals 15 residues. Germline lookup yields CDR1 LGHNA and CDR2 YNFKEQ. CDR3 in amino acids: CASNLGGGEAGELFF. DNA for the CDR3: TGTGCCAGCAACCTAGGGGGGGGAGAGGCCGGGGAGCTGTTTTTT.

The chain couples TRBV5-1 to TRBJ2-1, with 7 bases matching TRBD1. This CDR3 has 15 residues. Germline V gene sequence: CDR1 SGHRS, CDR2 YFSETQ. With V trimmed by 0 bases and J by 6 bases, 6 bases remained unmatched. The CDR3 DNA reads TGCGCCAGCAGCTTGGAGACAGGGTATGGCAATGAGCAGTTCTTC. It translates to CASSLETGYGNEQFF.

J is TRBJ1-2 and V is TRBV7-2; D ambiguous. The CDR3 consists of 16 residues. Per the germline V gene, CDR1 is SGHTA and CDR2 is FQGNSA. Between the trimmed V and J ends, which lost 4 bases and 0 bases, there was a span of 15 bases. CDR3 sequence: CASSSIEVIPNYGYTF. The CDR3 DNA follows: TGTGCCAGCAGCTCCATCGAGGTGATCCCTAACTATGGCTACACCTTC.

The CDR3 loop reads CASSPSYEQYF. DNA of the CDR3: TGTGCCAGCAGCCCATCGTACGAGCAGTACTTC. The chain employs TRBV11-2 and TRBJ2-7; D gene ambiguous. CDR1 and CDR2 (germline): SGHAT, FQNNGV. Trimming removed 5 bases from V and 4 bases from J, with 6 bases in between. This CDR3 contains 11 residues.

The chain carries TRBV5-1 and TRBJ1-2; the D gene is possibly TRBD1 (6 bases). Germline values: CDR1 SGHRS, CDR2 YFSETQ. The CDR3 extends over 16 amino acids. V lost 1 base to trimming and J lost 4 bases, with 17 bases between them. Written as DNA, the CDR3 is TGCGCCAGCAGCTTGTCCAGGGGCCCTAGGGGCTATGGCTACACCTTC. Its translation: CASSLSRGPRGYGYTF.

This clone was seen a few times. The rearrangement joins TRBV7-9 to TRBJ2-7; weak D call: TRBD1 (6 bases). Between the trimmed V and J ends, which lost 4 bases and 2 bases, there was a span of 9 bases. Germline values: CDR1 SEHNR, CDR2 FQNEAQ (reference sequence). This CDR3 region has 13 residues. This chain's CDR3 is CASSWGTTYEQYF. Here the CDR3 DNA reads TGTGCCAGCAGCTGGGGGACAACCTACGAGCAGTACTTC.

This chain connects TRBV14 to TRBJ1-2, with no clear D. Trimming pared 4 bases from V and 0 bases from J, leaving 15 bases between. This CDR3 has 16 residues. Per germline, CDR1 SGHDN and CDR2 FVKESK. The CDR3 loop reads CASSLFRGPTNYGYTF. As DNA, the CDR3 is TGTGCCAGCAGCCTCTTCCGAGGGCCCACTAACTATGGCTACACCTTC.

This clone is classed as medium-sized. The chain recombines TRBV4-1 with TRBJ2-7, with no clear D. Trimming took off 1 base at V and 1 base at J, with 8 bases between the two ends. Germline CDR1 MGHRA, CDR2 YSYEKL. The CDR3 spans 14 residues. CDR3: CASSQGAGSYEQYF. DNA of the CDR3: TGCGCCAGCAGCCAAGGGGCCGGTTCCTACGAGCAGTACTTC.